The rows below give T cell receptor beta chains drawn from one sample of a study of blood T cells in healthy people across ages. TCRdb passed the 5' RACE reads through MiXCR, listing each CDR3 protein once. The sample shows about 1.8 million distinct CDR3 sequences, around half of them seen only once. The sequencing sample was made of blood. Every receptor here comes from a woman in her thirties or forties in good health. Each CDR3 is given without its conserved first and last residue.

J: TRBJ2-3
V: TRBV20-1
CDR3: SGIGLTGADTQY

J: TRBJ1-4
V: TRBV27
CDR3: ASSLSIANEKLF

J: TRBJ2-5
V: TRBV12-3/TRBV12-4
CDR3: ASSSRQGGQETQY

J: TRBJ1-2
V: TRBV29-1
CDR3: SAPQLGGYT

J: TRBJ2-2
V: TRBV7-2
CDR3: ASSQRGRGRELF

J: TRBJ2-3
V: TRBV11-2
CDR3: ASSSFGEVTDTQY

J: TRBJ2-2
V: TRBV4-1
CDR3: ASSQDAGTNTGELF

J: TRBJ2-1
V: TRBV12-3/TRBV12-4
CDR3: ASSSPLDAYNEQF

J: TRBJ2-1
V: TRBV20-1
CDR3: SASAPSGGYNEQF

J: TRBJ1-5
V: TRBV12-3/TRBV12-4
CDR3: ASSLGTGVQQPQH

J: TRBJ1-2
V: TRBV9
CDR3: ASSVEVGTNYGYT

J: TRBJ2-3
V: TRBV28
CDR3: ASSLWVRGPGGDTQY

J: TRBJ2-1
V: TRBV20-1
CDR3: SARDDSGSYNEQF

J: TRBJ2-5
V: TRBV5-1
CDR3: ASSFGRANQETQY

J: TRBJ1-4
V: TRBV7-9
CDR3: ASSSPTDRVRGKLF

J: TRBJ2-5
V: TRBV5-6
CDR3: ASSLNLGLARETQY

J: TRBJ2-7
V: TRBV20-1
CDR3: SARESDRDVPQSYYEQY

J: TRBJ2-5
V: TRBV27
CDR3: ASSPKIDSQETQY

J: TRBJ1-1
V: TRBV15
CDR3: ATSRVSGALEIEAF

J: TRBJ2-2
V: TRBV10-3
CDR3: AISPGQGGTGELF

J: TRBJ2-5
V: TRBV9
CDR3: ASSKTGGEETQY

J: NA
V: TRBV28
CDR3: ASSPAFYRGVSYEQY

J: TRBJ2-7
V: TRBV27
CDR3: ASKVSGRGSEQY

J: TRBJ2-3
V: TRBV29-1
CDR3: SVEDQRRADTQY

J: TRBJ1-6
V: TRBV11-3
CDR3: ASSVDGVSPLH

J: TRBJ1-2
V: TRBV6-6
CDR3: ATTPMGRGGYGYT

J: TRBJ2-1
V: TRBV10-3
CDR3: AISEEPVAGGYNEQF

J: TRBJ1-6
V: TRBV28
CDR3: ASSLWTDYSPLH

J: TRBJ2-4
V: TRBV25-1
CDR3: ASSGGGAKNIQY

J: TRBJ2-1
V: TRBV13
CDR3: ASSIRQGRNEQF

J: TRBJ2-7
V: TRBV29-1
CDR3: SVVGGSGRETRY

J: TRBJ2-3
V: TRBV11-2
CDR3: ASSLVLGGMGLAGTSTDTQY

J: TRBJ2-6
V: TRBV7-2
CDR3: ASTLYRGTNVLT

J: TRBJ1-2
V: TRBV6-5
CDR3: ASSYSSTGYSENYGYT

J: TRBJ1-2
V: TRBV5-1
CDR3: ASSPVYGDYGYT

J: TRBJ2-3
V: TRBV6-5
CDR3: ASSYQGASTDTQY

J: TRBJ2-1
V: TRBV6-4
CDR3: ASSNTGTGSYNEQF